Shown below are 6 T cell receptor beta chains from a single sample sequenced in a study of patients and donors after allogeneic stem cell transplantation. Each CDR3 protein gets one entry after TCRdb re-called the RT-PCR reads with MiXCR. Of approximately 20,000 distinct CDR3 sequences listed, roughly 4.5% are singletons. The sequenced sample consisted of blood, either unsorted or a sorted T cell fraction (not recorded which). These TCRs come from a human donor who was either an allogeneic HSCT recipient or a stem cell or donor lymphocyte infusion donor (not recorded which). It is not recorded whose cells these are; they may come from a transplant donor.

V gene TRBV5-4 combines with J gene TRBJ2-5; 12 nucleotides align to TRBD2. The V gene end was trimmed by 3 bases and the J gene end by 0 bases; junction bases not matched to a gene: 6. The CDR3 loop spans 17 amino acids. Germline assignment: CDR1 SGHNT and CDR2 YYREEE (reference sequence). In DNA, the CDR3 is TGTGCCAGCAGCTGGACTAGCGGGGCCTCGTACCAAGAGACCCAGTACTTC. Translation gives CASSWTSGASYQETQYF.

The table lists this clonotype with a few counts. The V and J genes are TRBV10-3 and TRBJ1-2; a weak D match, TRBD1 (6 bases). V was cut by 8 bases and J by 3 bases, with 10 bases left in between. CDR1 is ENHRY, CDR2 SYGVKD, per germline. The CDR3 length is 12 residues. In nucleotides, the CDR3 is TGTGCCATCTCAGGGGCCTACTATGGCTACACCTTC. Translation gives CAISGAYYGYTF.

This clonotype showed up many times. The V and J genes are TRBV4-2 and TRBJ2-7; the D gene is possibly TRBD2 (6 bases). CDR1 is LGHNA and CDR2 is YNFKEQ in the germline V gene. The CDR3 consists of 15 residues. V was cut by 2 bases and J by 0 bases, with 11 bases left in between. Here the CDR3 DNA reads TGTGCCAGCAGCCAACTCCCGGACTACTCCTACGAGCAGTACTTC. Residues: CASSQLPDYSYEQYF.

This clonotype came up many times. The chain is built from TRBV7-9 and TRBJ1-1; D possibly corresponds to TRBD1 (5 bases). Deletions cut 4 bases from V and 0 bases from J, with 18 bases between. CDR1 is SEHNR, CDR2 FQNEAQ, per germline (reference sequence). This CDR3 is 17 amino acids long. Here the CDR3 reads CASSSPGRRAVNTEAFF. The CDR3 DNA sequence: TGTGCCAGCAGCTCCCCCGGACGCAGGGCGGTGAACACTGAAGCTTTCTTT. Together with reference TRBV7-9 and TRBJ1-1, the CDR3 gives the full variable domain: DTGVSQNPRHKITKRGQNVTFRCDPISEHNRLYWYRQTLGQGPEFLTYFQNEAQLEKSRLLSDRFSAERPKGSFSTLEIQRTEQGDSAMYLCASSSPGRRAVNTEAFFGQGTRLTVV.

This clonotype showed up many times. The chain carries TRBV28 and TRBJ2-5; 11 nucleotides align to TRBD2. J lost 1 base, V lost 6 bases, and 7 bases had no gene match. This CDR3 has 16 residues. CDR1 MDHEN and CDR2 SYDVKM come from the germline V gene. The CDR3 reads CASSPRTSGFQETQYF. For the CDR3, the DNA is TGTGCCAGCAGCCCTAGGACTAGCGGGTTCCAAGAGACCCAGTACTTC.

This clonotype came up many times. CDR3 protein: CASSLPGTGNQPQHF. The CDR3 DNA reads as TGTGCCAGCAGCTTACCCGGGACAGGCAATCAGCCCCAGCATTTT. The rearrangement uses TRBV7-2 and TRBJ1-5, with 7 bases identical to TRBD1. V lost 2 bases to trimming and J lost 2 bases; unmatched junction nucleotides: 3. This CDR3 spans 15 amino acids. Germline values: CDR1 SGHTA, CDR2 FQGNSA.